This T cell receptor beta chain comes out of a study of cytomegalovirus exposure and HLA in healthy donors. Study in general: The approximately 120 validation repertoires, a later analysis reported, used the same platform as the approximately 650 first-cohort repertoires.

On this clone itself: The antigen remains undetermined. Its ends do not fully match the called genes, so a read error is possible.

The assay was immunoSEQ multiplex PCR, and TCRdb's table has in-frame clones only and misses some. The sample has about 64,000 clones; around 90% are singletons. The study, taken as a whole, reports: In a later analysis, first-cohort TCR clusters were found to tend to co-occur in the 90 to 150 validation repertoires. 164 TCR beta chains were listed as cytomegalovirus-associated.

The CDR3 runs to 12 residues. Germline-derived CDR1 and CDR2 are SGHRS and YFSETQ. The chain recombines TRBV5-1 with TRBJ1-4; D uncertain. The sequenced material came from PBMCs. This sequence originates from a woman between 18 and 30 years old in good health and CMV-seronegative. Here the CDR3 reads CASSSLNEKLFF. CDR3 coding DNA: TGTGCCAGCAGCTCCCTTAATGAAAAACTGTTTTTT.